This is a list of T cell receptor beta chains from one sample in a study of T-cell memory formation after mild COVID-19. TCRdb reanalysed the 5' RACE reads using MiXCR and keeps one entry per CDR3 protein. The data contain a few hundred thousand distinct CDR3 sequences, approximately 19% of them singletons. The source material was PBMCs or a T cell subset sorted from them (not recorded which). These receptors were collected from a man between 18 and 35 years old who had mild COVID-19 (a few samples of this study predate the infection). Cell type and time point are not known. The CDR3 runs from the conserved cysteine through the conserved F or W. The D gene is left open where the match is weak. Not every row has a clone size; where given, it reads once, few, many or a size class.

V gene: TRBV20-1; J gene: TRBJ2-4; D gene: .; clone size: .; CDR3 DNA: TGCAGTGCTAGCGCCCAGGCCGAAAACATTCAGTACTTC; CDR3 protein: CSASAQAENIQYF
V gene: TRBV7-6; J gene: TRBJ2-1; D gene: TRBD2; clone size: few; CDR3 DNA: TGTGCCAGCTCCCGACTAGCGGGGGCCTCGTGGACCTACAATGAGCAGTTCTTC; CDR3 protein: CASSRLAGASWTYNEQFF
V gene: TRBV4-2; J gene: TRBJ1-2; D gene: TRBD1; clone size: few; CDR3 DNA: TGTGCCAGCAGCCGGGGGACAGGGAGGGACTATGGCTACACCTTC; CDR3 protein: CASSRGTGRDYGYTF
V gene: TRBV28; J gene: TRBJ1-2; D gene: .; clone size: .; CDR3 DNA: TGTGCCAGCAGCTGGCGGGGCGGGTATGGCTACACCTTC; CDR3 protein: CASSWRGGYGYTF
V gene: TRBV7-2; J gene: TRBJ1-1; D gene: .; clone size: many; CDR3 DNA: TGTGCCAGCAGCTTAGCGGCGGGTAGGACTGAAGCTTTCTTT; CDR3 protein: CASSLAAGRTEAFF
V gene: TRBV15; J gene: TRBJ1-5; D gene: TRBD1; clone size: few; CDR3 DNA: TGTGCCACCAGCGCCAGAAGGGACAGCAACAATCAGCCCCAGCATTTT; CDR3 protein: CATSARRDSNNQPQHF
V gene: TRBV13; J gene: TRBJ2-5; D gene: TRBD2; clone size: .; CDR3 DNA: TGTGCCAGCAGTCCCCCCGGCGGGGGGGCAGAGACCCAGTACTTC; CDR3 protein: CASSPPGGGAETQYF
V gene: TRBV21-1; J gene: TRBJ2-7; D gene: .; clone size: .; CDR3 DNA: TGTGCCACCACCCCCGGACAGCACTACGAGCAGTACTTC; CDR3 protein: CATTPGQHYEQYF
V gene: TRBV12-5; J gene: TRBJ2-2; D gene: TRBD1; clone size: once; CDR3 DNA: TGTGCTAGTGGTTTGAAATTGGACAGGGCTATCGGGGAGCTGTTTTTT; CDR3 protein: CASGLKLDRAIGELFF
V gene: TRBV4-2; J gene: TRBJ2-1; D gene: TRBD2; clone size: few; CDR3 DNA: TGTGCCAGCGGACTAGCGGGGGGGAGCAATGAGCAGTTCTTC; CDR3 protein: CASGLAGGSNEQFF
V gene: TRBV29-1; J gene: TRBJ2-2; D gene: TRBD2; clone size: .; CDR3 DNA: TGCAGCGTTGAATCTAGCGGGGGACCCGGGGAGCTGTTTTTT; CDR3 protein: CSVESSGGPGELFF
V gene: TRBV27; J gene: TRBJ2-3; D gene: .; clone size: .; CDR3 DNA: TGTGCCAGCAGTTGGGTCTCTGGGGGTACGCAGTATTTT; CDR3 protein: CASSWVSGGTQYF
V gene: TRBV7-2; J gene: TRBJ2-2; D gene: TRBD2; clone size: .; CDR3 DNA: TGTGCCAGCAGCGCGACTAGCGGGTATCTTGCCGGGGAGCTGTTTTTT; CDR3 protein: CASSATSGYLAGELFF
V gene: TRBV6-6; J gene: TRBJ1-3; D gene: TRBD1; clone size: .; CDR3 DNA: TGTGCCAGCAGTCTTGCACAGGGGCGTACTGGAAACACCATATATTTT; CDR3 protein: CASSLAQGRTGNTIYF
V gene: TRBV20-1; J gene: TRBJ2-3; D gene: .; clone size: few; CDR3 DNA: TGCAGTGCTAGCGCAACGGTGGCTGATACGCAGTATTTT; CDR3 protein: CSASATVADTQYF
V gene: TRBV20-1; J gene: TRBJ1-1; D gene: TRBD1; clone size: .; CDR3 DNA: TGCAGTGCTCCTGAGACAGGGGCGGTCACTGAAGCTTTCTTT; CDR3 protein: CSAPETGAVTEAFF
V gene: TRBV6-5; J gene: TRBJ2-2; D gene: .; clone size: .; CDR3 DNA: TGTGCCAGCAGTTTCTCCCGGGGCACCGGGGAGCTGTTTTTT; CDR3 protein: CASSFSRGTGELFF
V gene: TRBV4-3; J gene: TRBJ2-1; D gene: .; clone size: few; CDR3 DNA: TGCGCCAGCAGCCAAGATAGAGACGCCTACAATGAGCAGTTCTTC; CDR3 protein: CASSQDRDAYNEQFF
V gene: TRBV7-3; J gene: TRBJ2-1; D gene: .; clone size: .; CDR3 DNA: TGTGCCAGCAGCTTAAACTGGGGTGATGAGCAGTTCTTC; CDR3 protein: CASSLNWGDEQFF
V gene: TRBV6-2/TRBV6-3; J gene: TRBJ1-5; D gene: TRBD1; clone size: .; CDR3 DNA: TGTGCCAGTTACGCCGGGACAGGGAGCCAGCCCCAGCATTTT; CDR3 protein: CASYAGTGSQPQHF
V gene: TRBV7-9; J gene: TRBJ2-7; D gene: TRBD1; clone size: few; CDR3 DNA: TGTGCCAGCAGCGTGGGACAGGGGGTCGAGCAGTACTTC; CDR3 protein: CASSVGQGVEQYF
V gene: TRBV6-1; J gene: TRBJ1-4; D gene: .; clone size: .; CDR3 DNA: TGTGCCAGCAGTCCCCGGGCCGCAACTAATGAAAAACTGTTTTTT; CDR3 protein: CASSPRAATNEKLFF
V gene: TRBV5-1; J gene: TRBJ2-1; D gene: TRBD1; clone size: few; CDR3 DNA: TGCGCCAGCAGCTCCGGGACAGGGGGCGATGAGCAGTTCTTC; CDR3 protein: CASSSGTGGDEQFF